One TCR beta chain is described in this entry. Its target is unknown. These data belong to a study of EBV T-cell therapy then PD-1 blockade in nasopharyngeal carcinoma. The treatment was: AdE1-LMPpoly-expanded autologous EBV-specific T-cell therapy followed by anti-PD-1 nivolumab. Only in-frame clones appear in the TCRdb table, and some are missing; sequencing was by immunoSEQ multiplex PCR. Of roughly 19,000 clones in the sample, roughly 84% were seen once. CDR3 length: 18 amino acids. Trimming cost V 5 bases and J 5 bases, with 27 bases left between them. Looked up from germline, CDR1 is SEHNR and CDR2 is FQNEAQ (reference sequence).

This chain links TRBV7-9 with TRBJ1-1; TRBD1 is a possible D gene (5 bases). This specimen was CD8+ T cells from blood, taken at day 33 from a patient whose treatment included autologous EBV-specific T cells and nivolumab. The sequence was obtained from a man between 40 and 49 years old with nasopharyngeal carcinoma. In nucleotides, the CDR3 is TGTGCCAGCAGCCTGCACTCCGGGGGGGAGGTGAGGAAAACTGAAGCTTTCTTT. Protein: CASSLHSGGEVRKTEAFF.